The present T cell receptor beta chain was sequenced within a study of blood T cell repertoires in COVID-19 (dated by TCRdb to about 2020). The study in broad terms: The collaborator samples originated in the United States, Italy and Spain and spanned the acute and convalescent phases of COVID-19. The material from the prospective study consisted of cDNA or gDNA derived from T cells, B-cell-depleted T cells, or PBMCs. The dataset comprised deeply sampled blood TCRbeta repertoires from subjects exposed to, actively infected with, or recovered from COVID-19. The repertoires were released in a freely available public database meant as a resource for research on the immune response to SARS-CoV-2. The samples were drawn from two sources: the first 160 participants of the ongoing ImmuneRACE study, and 1,254 subjects contributed by 6 global collaborators. A de-identified subject ID, COVID-19 status, age in years and sex were almost always included in the sample metadata. Where HLA class I and class II types were available, the types were taken from metadata supplied by the sample provider, not from assay-based typing.

CDR1 and CDR2, per the germline V gene (reference sequence), are LNHDA and SQIVND. V and J are trimmed by 2 bases and 1 base, and the gene matches miss 3 bases of the junction. Inclusive of the bounding cysteine and phenylalanine, the CDR3 is 16 residues long. Left in the record is the CDR3 DNA by itself, 48 bases read in frame from the first base. Each collaborating institution followed its own protocols to collect whole blood in K2EDTA tubes. For TCRbeta analysis, collaborators shipped samples in one of three forms: frozen whole blood, isolated PBMCs, or DNA extracted from either of those sample types. TCRbeta CDR3 regions were amplified from genomic DNA by means of the immunoSEQ Assay, a bias-controlled multiplex PCR. As for the original processing: Nucleated cell counts per sample were estimated from amplification of reference gene primers within the assay. To quantify the absolute abundance of each unique TCRbeta CDR3 rearrangement, sequence reads were collapsed and filtered. For each sample, productive Simpson clonality was calculated as the square root of Simpson's diversity index over productive rearrangements. The immuneACCESS repertoire file appears here via TCRdb, limited to in-frame rearrangements. These files lack a portion of the clones; in checked studies, under half of the deficit traces to unresolved V genes, and the cause of the others is not known. That table furnishes V, J and clone size, whereas the DNA furnished D and trimming. The sample table records about 140,000 clones; about 76% of these occur just once. The ten largest clones capture approximately 8.2% of the sample.

The study at large found these results: The amount of clinical and demographic metadata varied by source and participant and was provided uncurated.

As regards this clone: Its recognized antigen is unknown. No base qualities exist here, and no much larger clone lies one base off it.

This chain joins TRBV19 to TRBJ2-3, with 10 bases in between that match TRBD1. What was sequenced was peripheral blood. The receptor was derived from a human donor in a cohort sampled during active COVID-19. The DNA sequence is TGTGCCAGTAGTATATCCGGGACAGGGGGCACAGATACGCAGTATTTT. Protein translation: CASSISGTGGTDTQYF.